The 21 T cell receptor beta chains below all came from one sample that was sequenced in a study of blood T cell repertoires in COVID-19. The method was immunoSEQ multiplex PCR; TCRdb's version includes in-frame clones alone and lacks a portion of them. The repertoire has over 75,000 clones, about three quarters of them found once; the top ten carry roughly 8.2%. The specimen sequenced was peripheral blood. These receptors originate from a man in his fifties or sixties who had recovered from COVID-19.

The chain combines TRBV10-3 with TRBJ2-1; no clear D gene. Per the germline V gene, CDR1 is ENHRY and CDR2 is SYGVKD. The CDR3 extends over 17 amino acids. V dropped 0 bases and J dropped 0 bases, with 12 bases sitting between them. CDR3 coding DNA: TGTGCCATCAGTGAGTCGATGGCAGCGACCTCCTACAATGAGCAGTTCTTC. Translated: CAISESMAATSYNEQFF.

This clone has more than one count but fewer than ten. This rearrangement joins TRBV6-6 to TRBJ2-7; TRBD1 agrees at 7 bases. Germline CDR1 reads MNHNY; CDR2 reads SVGAGI (reference sequence). V lost 5 bases to trimming and J lost 6 bases; unmatched junction nucleotides: 7. This CDR3 is built from 13 residues. The CDR3 loop is CASSVGTVGEQYF. The CDR3 DNA sequence: TGTGCCAGCAGTGTCGGGACAGTAGGCGAGCAGTACTTC.

V gene TRBV4-1 combines with J gene TRBJ1-3, with 8 bases lining up with TRBD1. J was trimmed by 5 bases and V by 0 bases; bases with no gene match: 3. The germline CDR1 and CDR2 sequences are MGHRA and YSYEKL. The CDR3 totals 15 residues. The CDR3 loop is CASSQDGQGRNTIYF. For the CDR3, the DNA is TGCGCCAGCAGCCAAGATGGACAGGGCCGAAACACCATATATTTT.

In this sample, this clone turned up many times. The rearrangement uses TRBV28 and TRBJ1-2, with TRBD1 matching 10 bases. Germline V lookup: CDR1 MDHEN, CDR2 SYDVKM. The CDR3 spans 16 residues. V gave up 6 bases and J gave up 3 bases; unmatched junction bases: 10. The CDR3 region has the DNA TGTGCCAGCAGATCATATTGGGACAGGGGTTACTATGGCTACACCTTC. Translation: CASRSYWDRGYYGYTF.

V and J are TRBV6-4 and TRBJ1-1; D gene uncertain. The CDR3 is 13 amino acids. With 6 bases removed from V and 0 bases from J, the gap between germline ends came to 8 bases. CDR1 and CDR2 from the germline V gene are MRHNA and SNTAGT. CDR3 in DNA: TGTGCCAGCAGCCAACAGATGAACACTGAAGCTTTCTTT. Translated: CASSQQMNTEAFF.

The rearrangement uses TRBV27 and TRBJ2-3, with D maybe TRBD2 (5 bases). V was trimmed by 0 bases and J by 1 base, leaving 11 bases between them. The CDR3 spans 16 residues. In germline, CDR1 is MNHEY, CDR2 SMNVEV (reference sequence). The CDR3, as DNA: TGTGCCAGCAGTTTATCCCCACTAGGAGGCACAGATACGCAGTATTTT. This codes for CASSLSPLGGTDTQYF.

The chain employs TRBV10-3 and TRBJ2-3; TRBD2 agrees at 7 bases. The germline gives CDR1 ENHRY, CDR2 SYGVKD. There are 15 residues in the CDR3. V lost 2 bases to trimming and J lost 2 bases; unmatched junction nucleotides: 4. The CDR3 here is CAISEGRVITDTQYF. The CDR3 DNA reads as TGTGCCATCAGTGAGGGGAGGGTCATCACAGATACGCAGTATTTT.

This rearrangement joins TRBV10-3 to TRBJ2-7, with D possibly being TRBD2 (6 bases). CDR1 and CDR2 from the germline V gene are ENHRY and SYGVKD. Deletions cut 9 bases from V and 0 bases from J, with 15 bases between. This CDR3 has 14 residues. The CDR3 protein is CAITPGLFSYEQYF. For the CDR3, the DNA is TGTGCCATTACCCCGGGACTCTTCTCCTACGAGCAGTACTTC.

A single count supports this clone. The chain employs TRBV6-5 and TRBJ1-6; the D gene is possibly TRBD1 (6 bases). The CDR3 runs 15 residues. V lost 8 bases, J lost 0 bases, and 11 bases lay in between. Germline CDR1 MNHEY, CDR2 SVGAGI. This CDR3 is CASPGDSSYNSPLHF. The CDR3 DNA is TGTGCCAGCCCAGGGGATAGCTCCTATAATTCACCCCTCCACTTT.

The V and J genes are TRBV5-1 and TRBJ2-7; 8 bases line up with TRBD2. V gave up 4 bases and J gave up 0 bases; unmatched junction bases: 9. This CDR3 is built from 16 residues. Per germline, CDR1 SGHRS and CDR2 YFSETQ. The CDR3 coding sequence is TGCGCCAGCAGCCCCAACGGACTAGCAGCCTCCTACGAGCAGTACTTC. This translates into CASSPNGLAASYEQYF.

V usage is TRBV10-1 and J usage is TRBJ2-3; 14 positions match TRBD2. Germline CDR1 is WNHNN and CDR2 is SYGVQD (reference sequence). This CDR3 spans 19 amino acids. J lost 2 bases, V lost 6 bases, and 13 bases had no gene match. Written as DNA, the CDR3 is TGCGCCAGCAGCCCCGGGACTAGCGGGGGCTCACAATACACAGATACGCAGTATTTT. Amino acid sequence: CASSPGTSGGSQYTDTQYF.

The V call is TRBV5-1, the J call TRBJ1-1; 7 bases agree with TRBD1. Germline V gene lookup returns CDR1 SGHRS and CDR2 YFSETQ. With 4 bases clipped from V and 0 bases from J, the junction kept 6 bases outside the gene matches. The CDR3 totals 15 residues. In nucleotides, the CDR3 is TGCGCCAGCAGCCCGGGACAGTATATGAACACTGAAGCTTTCTTT. This gives the protein CASSPGQYMNTEAFF.

The rearrangement joins TRBV19 to TRBJ2-3; no clear D gene. CDR1 and CDR2 from the germline V gene are LNHDA and SQIVND (reference sequence). CDR3 length: 13 residues. V gave up 6 bases and J gave up 7 bases, with 14 bases separating them. The CDR3 nucleotides are TGTGCCAGTAGAGGTGGTAGCATAAATACGCAGTATTTT. Its translation is CASRGGSINTQYF.

The V and J genes are TRBV5-1 and TRBJ1-2; D might be TRBD1 (5 bases). The germline V and J ends were trimmed by 0 bases and 1 base, with 13 bases remaining between them. The CDR3 is 16 residues long. Germline CDR1 and CDR2: SGHRS and YFSETQ. DNA for the CDR3: TGCGCCAGCAGCTTGGGCGGGGCAGGGATTAACTATGGCTACACCTTC. It is translated as CASSLGGAGINYGYTF.

J is TRBJ2-1 and V is TRBV20-1, with 7 bases lining up with TRBD2. J gave up 4 bases and V 3 bases, and 9 bases lay outside the gene matches. Germline-derived CDR1 and CDR2 are DFQATT and SNEGSKA (reference sequence). This CDR3 spans 15 amino acids. The CDR3: CSASVVGGSYNEQFF. The CDR3 region has the DNA TGCAGTGCTAGTGTCGTGGGGGGGTCTTACAATGAGCAGTTCTTC.

The table lists this clone with a few counts. The rearrangement uses TRBV9 and TRBJ2-2; possibly TRBD1 for D (5 bases). The CDR3 is 16 amino acids. Deletions cut 4 bases from V and 7 bases from J, with 20 bases between. CDR1 SGDLS and CDR2 YYNGEE come from the germline V gene. The CDR3 DNA reads TGTGCCAGCAGCCCCCGCGGTGGCAGGGCGATCGGGGAGCTGTTTTTT. Translating it yields CASSPRGGRAIGELFF.

This clone has more than one count but fewer than ten. The chain has TRBV21-1 and TRBJ1-2. TRBV21-1 is a pseudogene segment. CDR3 length equals 16 residues. This CDR3 reads CASSNWPDAAKTGYTF. The CDR3 DNA follows: TGTGCCAGCAGCAATTGGCCGGATGCGGCCAAAACGGGCTACACCTTC.

The chain joins TRBV5-1 to TRBJ2-1, with 15 bases matching TRBD2. Germline V lookup: CDR1 SGHRS, CDR2 YFSETQ. With 0 bases clipped from V and 10 bases from J, the junction kept 2 bases outside the gene matches. The CDR3 has 15 amino acids. The chain's CDR3 is CASSLEGLAGGEQFF. CDR3 bases: TGCGCCAGCAGCTTGGAGGGACTAGCGGGAGGCGAGCAGTTCTTC.

The V gene is TRBV10-3, the J gene TRBJ2-5, with a weak D call TRBD2 (6 bases). Trimming cost V 11 bases and J 5 bases, with 21 bases left between them. The CDR3 length is 14 residues. Looked up from germline, CDR1 is ENHRY and CDR2 is SYGVKD. This chain's CDR3 is CAAGGSSLGETQYF. The CDR3 DNA reads TGTGCCGCCGGGGGATCCTCTCTGGGGGAGACCCAGTACTTC.

The chain couples TRBV7-9 to TRBJ1-2; TRBD1 matches at 9 bases. The length of the CDR3 is 15 residues. Germline assignment: CDR1 SEHNR and CDR2 FQNEAQ (reference sequence). V lost 6 bases and J lost 5; bases outside the gene matches: 10. The CDR3 reads CASSFATGGGYGYTF. In DNA form, the CDR3 reads TGTGCCAGCAGTTTTGCCACAGGGGGCGGGTATGGCTACACCTTC.

The rearrangement uses TRBV4-3 and TRBJ1-2; no clear D. V lost 0 bases and J 4 bases, leaving 15 bases between the germline ends. CDR1 and CDR2 (germline): LGHNA, YSLEER. The CDR3 extends over 16 amino acids. CDR3 nucleotide sequence: TGCGCCAGCAGCCAAGATAGGGAGGGCTTTGGCTATGGCTACACCTTC. Translating it yields CASSQDREGFGYGYTF.